Listed here are 14 T cell receptor beta chains from one sample, sequenced in a study of T cell repertoires in cytomegalovirus infection. The antigens these receptors bind are not known. TCRdb processed the reads anew with MiXCR; each CDR3 protein has one entry. The table includes about 770,000 distinct CDR3 sequences, about 27% detected once. The specimen was cultured CD8+ T cells from PBMCs, collected from culture after CMV antigen stimulation. The receptor source for this set is a human donor in good health (CMV status not recorded). Some clones in this sample may be carry-over from other donors' samples.

This clonotype was observed a handful of times. The chain combines TRBV10-3 with TRBJ1-4; D possibly corresponds to TRBD1 (5 bases). Germline CDR1 is ENHRY and CDR2 is SYGVKD. Trimming cost V 4 bases and J 3 bases, with 12 bases left between them. The CDR3 extends over 15 amino acids. The chain's CDR3 is CAISVRAGPNEKLFF. The CDR3 region has the DNA TGTGCCATCAGTGTCCGGGCAGGGCCTAATGAAAAACTGTTTTTT.

This clonotype has more than one count but fewer than ten. The chain carries TRBV7-6 and TRBJ1-1; D is ambiguous. V lost 1 base to trimming and J lost 1 base, with 13 bases between them. The CDR3 has 16 amino acids. Germline-derived CDR1 and CDR2 are SGHVS and FNYEAQ. The CDR3 sequence is CASSLGPRATNTEAFF. Here the CDR3 DNA reads TGTGCCAGCAGCTTAGGTCCACGTGCGACGAACACTGAAGCTTTCTTT.

The V and J genes are TRBV27 and TRBJ2-7; maybe TRBD2 (6 bases). The V end lost 7 bases, the J end lost 3 bases, and 16 bases lay between the germline ends. Germline values: CDR1 MNHEY, CDR2 SMNVEV (reference sequence). This CDR3 region has 14 residues. CDR3: CASTAWAGHYEQYF. Written as DNA, the CDR3 is TGTGCCAGCACCGCCTGGGCGGGGCACTACGAGCAGTACTTC.

This clonotype occurred a few times. V and J are TRBV27 and TRBJ2-7, with D unclear. The germline V and J ends were trimmed by 3 bases and 4 bases, with 10 bases remaining between them. Germline V gives CDR1 MNHEY, CDR2 SMNVEV (reference sequence). The CDR3 sequence is 13 residues long. For the CDR3, the DNA is TGTGCCAGCAGTTTTGGGCCCCGGTACGAGCAGTACGTC. Protein product: CASSFGPRYEQYV.

V gene TRBV7-6 combines with J gene TRBJ2-7, with D possibly being TRBD1 (5 bases). Germline V gene sequence: CDR1 SGHVS, CDR2 FNYEAQ. The CDR3 length is 14 residues. Trimming took off 3 bases at V and 0 bases at J, with 9 bases between the two ends. CDR3 loop: CASSLYRSSYEQYF. CDR3 in DNA: TGTGCCAGCAGCTTGTACAGGTCCTCCTACGAGCAGTACTTC.

There are a few counts of this clonotype. This chain joins TRBV6-1 and TRBJ2-5; weak D call: TRBD2 (7 bases). This CDR3 region has 15 residues. The V and J ends lost 6 bases and 1 base respectively, with 15 bases between them. Germline assignment: CDR1 MNHNS and CDR2 SASEGT. CDR3 sequence reads: CASRVGGAIQETQYF. In nucleotides, the CDR3 is TGTGCCAGCAGGGTAGGGGGGGCTATCCAAGAGACCCAGTACTTC.

The rearrangement uses TRBV20-1 and TRBJ2-5; 10 positions agree with TRBD1. V was clipped by 6 bases and J by 5 bases; unmatched bases: 6. The CDR3 runs 13 residues. Germline assignment: CDR1 DFQATT and CDR2 SNEGSKA (reference sequence). CDR3 sequence reads: CSAGQGILETQYF. Written as DNA, the CDR3 is TGCAGTGCGGGACAGGGGATCTTGGAGACCCAGTACTTC.

The chain couples TRBV14 to TRBJ2-3; TRBD2 aligns across 10 bases. This CDR3 is 16 amino acids long. In germline, CDR1 is SGHDN, CDR2 FVKESK. The V gene end was trimmed by 2 bases and the J gene end by 5 bases; junction bases not matched to a gene: 7. This CDR3 is CASSQYSGGAGDTQYF. The CDR3 region has the DNA TGTGCCAGCAGCCAATACAGCGGGGGGGCAGGAGATACGCAGTATTTT.

V is TRBV2 and J is TRBJ1-1; 9 bases agree with TRBD1. The germline V gene encodes CDR1 SNHLY and CDR2 FYNNEI. This CDR3 comprises 14 residues. With 6 bases clipped from V and 6 bases from J, the junction kept 8 bases outside the gene matches. CDR3 region: CASREGQGGAEAFF. CDR3 nucleotide sequence: TGTGCCAGCAGAGAGGGACAGGGAGGCGCTGAAGCTTTCTTT.

The V call is TRBV7-4, the J call TRBJ2-7; the D gene is possibly TRBD1 (6 bases). With 4 bases removed from V and 4 bases from J, the gap between germline ends came to 17 bases. The CDR3 length is 15 residues. The germline CDR1 and CDR2 sequences are SGHVT and SQSDAQ. CDR3 in DNA: TGTGCCAGCAGCTCCCCGAAGGGGGTCGAGTACGAGCAGTACTTC. Encoded protein: CASSSPKGVEYEQYF.

The CDR3 sequence is CASSQVQLRDRENEKLFF. The CDR3, as DNA: TGTGCCAGCAGCCAAGTCCAACTCCGGGACAGGGAAAATGAAAAACTGTTTTTT. The V and J genes are TRBV4-2 and TRBJ1-4, with 9 positions matching TRBD1. CDR1 LGHNA and CDR2 YNFKEQ come from the germline V gene. The CDR3 extends over 18 amino acids. Trimming removed 1 base from V and 5 bases from J; junction bases left unmatched: 11.

This clonotype occurred a few times. The chain is built from TRBV28 and TRBJ1-2, with 12 bases lining up with TRBD1. The V gene's germline CDR1 is MDHEN and CDR2 SYDVKM. This CDR3 has 17 amino acids. V lost 7 bases, J lost 5 bases, and 14 bases stayed unmatched. The CDR3: CASISRDRGLDLYGYTF. CDR3 DNA sequence: TGTGCCAGCATTAGCCGGGACAGGGGGCTAGATTTGTATGGCTACACCTTC.

V and J are TRBV6-2 or TRBV6-3 and TRBJ2-1, with 11 positions matching TRBD2. CDR1 is MNHEY and CDR2 is SVGEGT in the germline V gene. The CDR3 extends over 16 amino acids. V shed 2 bases and J 4 bases; nucleotides not matched to a gene: 4. The CDR3 sequence is CASSYEGLAGYNEQFF. The CDR3 DNA follows: TGTGCCAGCAGTTACGAAGGACTAGCGGGTTACAATGAGCAGTTCTTC.

This clonotype was counted at least ten times. CDR3 nucleotides: TGTGCCAGTAGTCCGACAGGGCTTAGCAATCAGCCCCAGCATTTT. The encoded protein is CASSPTGLSNQPQHF. V is TRBV19 and J is TRBJ1-5; 7 bases fit TRBD1. V was pared by 5 bases and J by 0 bases, with 4 bases of the junction left unmatched. The CDR3 totals 15 residues. Germline V gene lookup returns CDR1 LNHDA and CDR2 SQIVND (reference sequence).